There are many counts of the clone carrying this T cell receptor beta chain. Its specificity is unknown. Germline loops: CDR1 MNHNS, CDR2 SASEGT. V gave up 5 bases and J gave up 1 base, with 14 bases separating them. The CDR3 spans 15 residues. Time point: pre-sensitization, week 0. Sample treatment: therapeutic diphenylcyclopropenone sensitization with weekly scalp DPC. Blood collection took place prior to placing each patch test. This sample was taken from a study of human T cells and chemical hapten exposure. TCRdb analysed the RACE reads with MiXCR anew, one entry per CDR3 protein. The sample lists 30,000 to 40,000 distinct CDR3 sequences, 7.5% to 9% occurring once. Overall study results and limits: DPC sensitization produced no change in TCRs with frequency above 1 in 1000. With patch test score, the counts of PT1 expanded TCRs showed a positive correlation. Expanded TCRs clustered into significantly more large CDR3 similarity groups than controls, the analysis revealed.

Source: whole blood, taken in connection with sensitization to the hapten diphenylcyclopropenone (DPC). The clonotype originates from a woman between 45 and 60 years old with alopecia areata. Some clones in this sample may be carry-over from other donors' samples. The chain links TRBV6-1 to TRBJ2-5; perhaps TRBD1 as D (6 bases). The CDR3 DNA reads as TGTGCCAGCAGTCCCAGGACAGTGACCCAAGAGACCCAGTACTTC. It encodes CASSPRTVTQETQYF.